This T cell receptor (beta chain) was captured in a study of shared clonotypes between healthy human individuals. Study outcomes and limitations: Several donors showed sharing of roughly 5% of naive CD4 clonotypes. Few donors restricted represented genetic and exposure-history diversity.

On this clone: The antigen remains unidentified.

Trimming removed 6 bases from V and 1 base from J, with 12 bases in between. The germline gives CDR1 WSHSY, CDR2 SAAADI. This CDR3 has 14 residues. Clones were read by immunoSEQ multiplex PCR, and TCRdb kept only the in-frame ones, dropping some. The data contain 2 million to 3 million clones, roughly 92% of them singletons. Material for sequencing was naive CD4+ T cells sorted from blood. Subset in this sample: CD45RA+ positively selected. The genes are TRBV10-2 and TRBJ1-1, with a weak D call TRBD1 (5 bases). The receptor's source is a man younger than 35 in good health. The CDR3 here is CASSLGTPNTEAFF. The CDR3 DNA is TGCGCCAGCAGCCTCGGGACGCCGAACACTGAAGCTTTCTTT.